This passage covers 18 T cell receptor beta chains from one sample sequenced in a study of blood T cell repertoires in COVID-19. Measured with immunoSEQ multiplex PCR; TCRdb has only the in-frame clones, and not every one. The sample yields roughly 60,000 clones, approximately 82% seen once. The sample was peripheral blood. These receptors originate from a woman aged 80 or over with acute or convalescent COVID-19.

The V and J genes are TRBV2 and TRBJ1-4; TRBD1 agrees at 8 bases. This CDR3 is built from 14 residues. The V gene end was trimmed by 3 bases and the J gene end by 7 bases; junction bases not matched to a gene: 4. Germline CDR1 and CDR2: SNHLY and FYNNEI. Written as DNA, the CDR3 is TGTGCCAGCAGTGAGCAGGGGGCAGGTGAAAAACTGTTTTTT. This sequence encodes CASSEQGAGEKLFF.

The CDR3 DNA reads TGTGCCAGCAGCCAAGAGGCGGGGTTGAACACTGAAGCTTTCTTT. Protein sequence: CASSQEAGLNTEAFF. This chain connects TRBV3-1 (or the pseudogene TRBV3-2) to TRBJ1-1; no clear D. Trimming left V 0 bases short and J 0 bases short, with 8 bases between. This CDR3 comprises 15 residues. Looked up from germline, CDR1 is LGHDT and CDR2 is YNNKEL (reference sequence).

This clone was seen a handful of times. V and J are TRBV18 and TRBJ2-2, with TRBD1 identical over 7 bases. The CDR3 covers 14 residues. Trimming removed 6 bases from V and 4 bases from J; junction bases left unmatched: 5. CDR1 is KGHSH, CDR2 LQKENI, per germline. CDR3 sequence reads: CASSTDRVTGELFF. CDR3 bases: TGTGCCAGCTCGACCGACAGGGTCACCGGGGAGCTGTTTTTT.

The rearrangement joins TRBV6-5 to TRBJ2-1; 11 bases agree with TRBD2. CDR1 is MNHEY, CDR2 SVGAGI, per germline. The CDR3 runs 14 residues. V was clipped by 11 bases and J by 0 bases; unmatched bases: 3. This CDR3 reads CASGLADSYNEQFF. CDR3 bases: TGTGCCTCGGGACTAGCGGACTCCTACAATGAGCAGTTCTTC.

The chain combines TRBV24-1 with TRBJ2-1; 10 nucleotides match TRBD2. CDR1 is KGHDR and CDR2 is SFDVKD in the germline V gene. With 2 bases clipped from V and 7 bases from J, the junction kept 7 bases outside the gene matches. The CDR3 is 16 amino acids. CDR3 DNA: TGTGCCACCAGTGATTGGGCTAGCGGGAGTGGAAATGAGCAGTTCTTC. Amino acid sequence: CATSDWASGSGNEQFF.

The chain is built from TRBV28 and TRBJ2-5, with 7 bases lining up with TRBD2. Germline CDR1 is MDHEN and CDR2 is SYDVKM. This CDR3 comprises 13 residues. With V trimmed by 5 bases and J by 6 bases, 6 bases remained unmatched. CDR3 sequence: CASSHQREKTQYF. The CDR3 nucleotides are TGTGCCAGCAGTCACCAGCGGGAAAAGACCCAGTACTTC. The full variable domain, in which reference TRBV28 and TRBJ2-5 provide the parts outside the CDR3, is DVKVTQSSRYLVKRTGEKVFLECVQDMDHENMFWYRQDPGLGLRLIYFSYDVKMKEKGDIPEGYSVSREKKERFSLILESASTNQTSMYLCASSHQREKTQYFGPGTRLLVL.

The chain recombines TRBV7-8 with TRBJ1-6; no reliable D call. The CDR3 has 16 amino acids. The V end lost 0 bases, the J end lost 6 bases, and 12 bases lay between the germline ends. Per the germline V gene, CDR1 is SGHVS and CDR2 is FQNEAQ. The CDR3 sequence: CASSLAPGVLNSPLHF. DNA for the CDR3: TGTGCCAGCAGCTTAGCGCCGGGAGTCCTTAATTCACCCCTCCACTTT.

CDR3 amino acids: CATSQGLADTGELFF. CDR3 DNA: TGTGCCACCAGTCAGGGACTAGCAGACACCGGGGAGCTGTTTTTT. The chain couples TRBV24-1 to TRBJ2-2; 9 bases match TRBD2. The V and J ends lost 6 bases and 3 bases, in that order; junction bases with no gene match: 4. The germline V gene encodes CDR1 KGHDR and CDR2 SFDVKD. There are 15 residues in the CDR3.

The V gene is TRBV12-3 or TRBV12-4, the J gene TRBJ1-5, with D unclear. The CDR3 runs to 13 residues. Trimming took 6 bases from V and 0 from J, leaving 6 bases between them. This CDR3 reads CASSPYSNQPQHF. The CDR3, as DNA: TGTGCCAGCAGCCCGTATAGCAATCAGCCCCAGCATTTT.

The chain recombines TRBV6-5 with TRBJ1-6; 7 nucleotides align to TRBD1. CDR3 length equals 16 residues. The J segment lost 5 bases and the V segment lost 2 bases, leaving 6 bases of the junction unmatched. Germline V gene sequence: CDR1 MNHEY, CDR2 SVGAGI. This CDR3 reads CASSYSDRAHNSPLHF. The CDR3 nucleotides read TGTGCCAGCAGTTACAGTGACAGGGCCCATAATTCACCCCTCCACTTT.

This chain connects TRBV5-1 to TRBJ2-3; TRBD1 aligns across 7 bases. CDR3 length: 15 residues. Trimming took 7 bases from V and 2 from J; bases not matched to a gene: 10. Germline assignment: CDR1 SGHRS and CDR2 YFSETQ. The CDR3 nucleotides are TGCGCCAGCCGCCCAACAGGGGTTGCCACAGATACGCAGTATTTT. It yields the protein CASRPTGVATDTQYF.

The chain is built from TRBV2 and TRBJ1-1; D gene unclear. CDR1 SNHLY and CDR2 FYNNEI come from the germline V gene. The CDR3 is 14 amino acids. V dropped 4 bases and J dropped 1 base, with 10 bases sitting between them. DNA for the CDR3: TGTGCCAGCAGTGCCCTAGAACAGAACACTGAAGCTTTCTTT. Amino acid sequence: CASSALEQNTEAFF.

The chain carries TRBV28 and TRBJ2-1; 11 bases match TRBD2. Germline V CDR1 and CDR2: MDHEN, SYDVKM. With 6 bases clipped from V and 5 bases from J, the junction kept 21 bases outside the gene matches. CDR3 length: 20 amino acids. CDR3 amino acids: CASRPYLAGGPSGEDNEQFF. In DNA, the CDR3 is TGTGCCAGCAGGCCCTACCTAGCGGGAGGCCCCTCAGGTGAAGACAATGAGCAGTTCTTC.

This rearrangement joins TRBV10-1 to TRBJ2-1; 11 bases fit TRBD2. CDR1 is WNHNN and CDR2 is SYGVQD in the germline V gene (reference sequence). V lost 4 bases to trimming and J lost 6 bases; unmatched junction nucleotides: 5. The CDR3 runs 15 residues. CDR3 in DNA: TGCGCCAGCAGTGTTGGGACTAGCGGATCCAATGAGCAGTTCTTC. Translation gives CASSVGTSGSNEQFF.

This clone was observed a single time. The chain links TRBV28 to TRBJ2-7; 9 bases agree with TRBD2. This CDR3 comprises 13 residues. CDR1 and CDR2 from the germline V gene are MDHEN and SYDVKM. The trim removed 2 bases at V and 5 bases at J, leaving 1 base unmatched. Here the CDR3 reads CASSLAGGDEQYF. The CDR3 DNA follows: TGTGCCAGCAGTTTAGCGGGAGGGGACGAGCAGTACTTC.

V usage is TRBV6-2 or TRBV6-3 and J usage is TRBJ2-1, with 7 bases identical to TRBD2. Germline V CDR1 and CDR2: MNHEY, SVGEGT. The CDR3 spans 16 residues. The V gene end was trimmed by 5 bases and the J gene end by 7 bases; junction bases not matched to a gene: 14. Here the CDR3 reads CASSPLPKRGNNEQFF. The CDR3 nucleotides are TGTGCCAGCAGTCCCCTGCCAAAGCGGGGCAATAATGAGCAGTTCTTC.

V is TRBV2 and J is TRBJ2-3; 7 bases align to TRBD2. Trimming at V came to 4 bases and at J to 4 bases, leaving 17 bases not matched to a gene. Germline V CDR1 and CDR2: SNHLY, FYNNEI. This CDR3 is built from 18 residues. CDR3: CASSASPSGGSFPDTQYF. The CDR3 DNA is TGTGCCAGCAGTGCAAGCCCCTCTGGCGGGAGCTTTCCAGATACGCAGTATTTT.

The rearrangement links TRBV27 to TRBJ1-2; 8 positions match TRBD1. The CDR3 spans 14 residues. The J segment lost 8 bases and the V segment lost 5 bases, leaving 10 bases of the junction unmatched. CDR1 MNHEY and CDR2 SMNVEV come from the germline V gene (reference sequence). Here the CDR3 DNA reads TGTGCCAGCAGTATGGACAGGGCGACGGAGGGCTACACCTTC. Translated, it gives CASSMDRATEGYTF.